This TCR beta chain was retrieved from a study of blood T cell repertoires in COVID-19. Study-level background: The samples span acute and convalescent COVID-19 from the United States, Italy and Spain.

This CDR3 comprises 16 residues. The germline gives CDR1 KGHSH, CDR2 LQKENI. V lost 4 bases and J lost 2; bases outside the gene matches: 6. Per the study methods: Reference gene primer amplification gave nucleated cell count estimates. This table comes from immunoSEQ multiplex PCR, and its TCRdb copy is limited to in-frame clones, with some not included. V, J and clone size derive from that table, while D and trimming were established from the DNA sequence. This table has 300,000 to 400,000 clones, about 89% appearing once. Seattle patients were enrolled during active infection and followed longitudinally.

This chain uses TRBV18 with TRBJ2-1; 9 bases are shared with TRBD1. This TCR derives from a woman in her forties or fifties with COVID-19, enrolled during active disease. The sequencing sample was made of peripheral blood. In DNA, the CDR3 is TGTGCCAGCTCACGAGCCGGGACAGGGACCTACAATGAGCAGTTCTTC. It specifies CASSRAGTGTYNEQFF.